A selection of T cell receptor beta chains follows, all from one sample in a study of T cells in Graves' hyperthyroidism and ophthalmopathy. Each CDR3 protein gets one entry after TCRdb re-called the multiplex PCR reads with MiXCR. The table includes about 200,000 distinct CDR3 sequences, 15% to 20% detected once. The specimen was blood. The receptors derive from a middle-aged man with Graves' hyperthyroidism. CDR3s include the opening cysteine and the closing phenylalanine or tryptophan. A D gene is named only where the DNA matches it firmly. Rows give clone size only sometimes, using once, few, many, or a class for an expanded clone.

j_call | d_call | clone_size | v_call | cdr3_aa | cdr3_nt
TRBJ1-1 | . | many | TRBV20-1 | CSGPGANTEAFF | TGCAGTGGCCCGGGAGCGAACACTGAAGCTTTCTTT
TRBJ2-7 | . | many | TRBV28 | CASSTRPYYEQYF | TGTGCCAGCAGTACTAGACCCTACTACGAGCAGTACTTC
TRBJ2-5 | . | . | TRBV28 | CASRDSQETQYF | TGTGCCAGCAGGGACAGCCAAGAGACCCAGTACTTC
TRBJ2-2 | . | few | TRBV10-3 | CAINPGASGELFF | TGTGCCATCAATCCAGGGGCAAGCGGGGAGCTGTTTTTT
TRBJ1-6 | . | . | TRBV5-1 | CASSSMGNSPLHF | TGCGCCAGCAGCTCAATGGGTAATTCACCCCTCCACTTT
TRBJ2-6 | . | few | TRBV13 | CASSFRGTGANVLTF | TGTGCCAGCAGCTTTCGGGGCACGGGGGCCAACGTCCTGACTTTC
TRBJ1-1 | TRBD1 | many | TRBV18 | CASSPPGTGVAFF | TGTGCCAGCTCACCACCCGGGACAGGGGTAGCTTTCTTT
TRBJ2-3 | . | many | TRBV20-1 | CSARSQNTDTQYF | TGCAGTGCTAGAAGTCAGAACACAGATACGCAGTATTTT
TRBJ1-5 | . | many | TRBV12-3/TRBV12-4 | CASSFQGPQHF | TGTGCCAGCAGTTTTCAAGGCCCCCAGCATTTT
TRBJ1-2 | . | many | TRBV20-1 | CSATVGDGYTF | TGCAGTGCTACCGTCGGGGATGGCTACACCTTC
TRBJ2-1 | TRBD2 | few | TRBV6-1 | CASSYKAGGFGEQFF | TGTGCCAGCAGTTATAAAGCGGGGGGGTTCGGTGAGCAGTTCTTC
TRBJ2-4 | TRBD1 | few | TRBV7-2 | CASSSMGQKNIQYF | TGTGCCAGCAGCTCGATGGGACAGAAAAACATTCAGTACTTC
TRBJ2-7 | TRBD1 | many | TRBV5-1 | CASRGDRVHEQYF | TGCGCCAGCAGAGGCGACAGGGTCCACGAGCAGTACTTC
TRBJ2-7 | TRBD1 | . | TRBV14 | CASSHDRVKQYF | TGTGCCAGCAGCCACGACAGGGTTAAGCAGTACTTC
TRBJ2-7 | TRBD1 | many | TRBV29-1 | CSVGTGGYEQYF | TGCAGCGTTGGGACAGGCGGGTACGAGCAGTACTTC
TRBJ1-1 | . | many | TRBV13 | CASSLTTGNWDTEAFF | TGTGCCAGCAGCTTAACCACAGGGAATTGGGACACTGAAGCTTTCTTT
TRBJ1-5 | . | many | TRBV30 | CAWRGEFNQPQHF | TGTGCCTGGAGAGGAGAATTCAATCAGCCCCAGCATTTT
TRBJ2-7 | . | . | TRBV20-1 | CSARVGTSKKEQYF | TGCAGTGCTAGAGTGGGGACATCAAAAAAGGAGCAGTACTTC
TRBJ2-7 | TRBD1 | many | TRBV11-2 | CASSGDSYEQYF | TGTGCCAGCAGCGGGGACAGCTACGAGCAGTACTTC
TRBJ1-4 | . | many | TRBV6-5 | CASSYSIQINEKLFF | TGTGCCAGCAGTTACTCGATTCAGATTAATGAAAAACTGTTTTTT